A selection of T cell receptor beta chains follows, all from one sample in a study of identical twins. TCRdb analysed the 5' RACE reads with MiXCR anew, one entry per CDR3 protein. Found here are 240,000 or so distinct CDR3 sequences, 12% of them singletons; the top ten hold around 4%. These data also formed part of another study, on yellow fever vaccine responses in identical twins.

The specimen sequenced was memory (CD45RO+) T cells sorted from blood. Every receptor here comes from a young woman in good health. Both conserved end residues are trimmed from each CDR3. The D gene is left open where the match is weak.

D gene	J gene	V gene	CDR3 protein
TRBD2	TRBJ2-5	TRBV5-1	ASSLAPSGGYQETQY
TRBD1	TRBJ2-7	TRBV6-1	ASSDVRGYEQY
NA	TRBJ1-3	TRBV12-3/TRBV12-4	ASSLGTRRNTIY
TRBD1	TRBJ1-2	TRBV7-9	ASSPYSSGGYGYT
TRBD2	TRBJ2-1	TRBV10-3	AISDPTGAGGSEQF
TRBD2	TRBJ2-3	TRBV2	ASRPRLAGGDTQY
NA	TRBJ2-3	TRBV5-1	ASSFNGNTDTQY
NA	TRBJ2-1	TRBV25-1	ASGTYNWLYNEQF
TRBD2	TRBJ2-1	TRBV6-2/TRBV6-3	ASSLGAGGPLSSYNEQF
NA	TRBJ2-3	TRBV10-3	AISEPATTDTQY
TRBD2	TRBJ2-1	TRBV5-5	ASSLSLAGDVGDEQF
TRBD1	TRBJ2-7	TRBV5-5	ASSLAGQGSHEQY
NA	TRBJ2-3	TRBV15	ATSRVARADTQY
TRBD2	TRBJ2-1	TRBV10-3	AINLAGAMSEQF
NA	TRBJ2-4	TRBV20-1	SARPRQSGVKNIQY
NA	TRBJ2-6	TRBV11-3	ASSHTGAGANVLT
TRBD2	TRBJ2-7	TRBV18	ASSPREGLGEQY
TRBD2	TRBJ2-3	TRBV28	ASSSRGGGRTDTQY
NA	TRBJ1-1	TRBV7-2	ASSLGAGRNTEAF
TRBD2	TRBJ2-1	TRBV24-1	ATSEGTSGRAGREQF
NA	TRBJ2-7	TRBV28	ASSPHLEGYEQY
TRBD1	TRBJ1-1	TRBV20-1	SARAPDRGRISRAF
NA	TRBJ2-1	TRBV5-1	ASSLTSSPYNEQF
NA	TRBJ2-1	TRBV10-3	AISESFAGDEQF
NA	TRBJ2-3	TRBV5-1	ASSLGGRTDTQY
NA	TRBJ2-5	TRBV19	ATPKGMRVGETQY